This T cell receptor beta chain was profiled in a study of CD8 T cells in Susac syndrome. Study results and caveats: The study conceded that its TCR sequencing and HLA analysis involved relatively few individuals.

Note on this clonotype: Its antigen is not known.

CDR1 and CDR2 from the germline V gene are LGHDT and YNNKEL (reference sequence). V trimming: 5 bases; J trimming: 5 bases; junction bases outside the gene matches: 20. The CDR3 is 19 amino acids. Sequencing of TCR beta drew on CD8+ and CD4+ T cells from blood. TEMRA cells were FACS-enriched, while CD8+ and CD4+ T cells were negatively isolated. Random hexamers were used to reverse transcribe the RNA input (about 0.5 to 1 ug). Amplification of TCR beta CDR3 used immunoSEQ multiplex PCR across 54 Vbeta and 13 Jbeta. TCRdb itself ran the immunoSEQ multiplex PCR reads through MiXCR, one entry per CDR3 protein. The sample yields approximately 220,000 distinct CDR3 sequences, about 94% seen once.

This sequence originates from a human donor with multiple sclerosis. Sequenced sample: CD8+ T cells from PBMCs. The V gene is TRBV3-1, the J gene TRBJ2-3; 9 nucleotides match TRBD2. The CDR3 spells CASSGGVSYGGRARDTQYF. The CDR3 region has the DNA TGTGCCAGCAGCGGAGGAGTCTCGTATGGCGGGAGGGCCCGAGATACGCAGTATTTT.